The TCR beta chain described here comes from a study of Ad26.COV2.S vaccination and SARS-CoV-2 variants. Across the whole study: Intramuscularly, Ad26.COV2.S was given either once or twice, 56 days apart.

The CDR3 loop spans 16 amino acids. CDR1 and CDR2 (germline): SGHAT, FQNNGV. V dropped 3 bases and J dropped 3; count of bases not matched to a gene: 5. Treatment reported: 15 to 20 received Ad26.COV2.S at low or high dose, single or two shots; about five received placebo; per-sample allocation not given. It was on day 63 after the first vaccine or placebo injection that samples were taken. Data came from immunoSEQ multiplex PCR; TCRdb stores just in-frame clones and leaves some out. Of over 400,000 clones in the sample, roughly 87% are singletons; the top ten hold about 2.5%. This TCR was recovered from a person aged 18-65 years who received the Ad26.COV2.S COVID-19 vaccine or a placebo. The sequenced sample was peripheral blood, obtained in a trial of Ad26.COV2.S vaccine versus placebo. The chain links TRBV11-2 to TRBJ2-3; 11 bases are a match to TRBD2. Here the CDR3 reads CASSFSSGGWTDTQYF. The CDR3 region has the DNA TGTGCCAGCAGCTTCTCTAGCGGGGGGTGGACAGATACGCAGTATTTT.